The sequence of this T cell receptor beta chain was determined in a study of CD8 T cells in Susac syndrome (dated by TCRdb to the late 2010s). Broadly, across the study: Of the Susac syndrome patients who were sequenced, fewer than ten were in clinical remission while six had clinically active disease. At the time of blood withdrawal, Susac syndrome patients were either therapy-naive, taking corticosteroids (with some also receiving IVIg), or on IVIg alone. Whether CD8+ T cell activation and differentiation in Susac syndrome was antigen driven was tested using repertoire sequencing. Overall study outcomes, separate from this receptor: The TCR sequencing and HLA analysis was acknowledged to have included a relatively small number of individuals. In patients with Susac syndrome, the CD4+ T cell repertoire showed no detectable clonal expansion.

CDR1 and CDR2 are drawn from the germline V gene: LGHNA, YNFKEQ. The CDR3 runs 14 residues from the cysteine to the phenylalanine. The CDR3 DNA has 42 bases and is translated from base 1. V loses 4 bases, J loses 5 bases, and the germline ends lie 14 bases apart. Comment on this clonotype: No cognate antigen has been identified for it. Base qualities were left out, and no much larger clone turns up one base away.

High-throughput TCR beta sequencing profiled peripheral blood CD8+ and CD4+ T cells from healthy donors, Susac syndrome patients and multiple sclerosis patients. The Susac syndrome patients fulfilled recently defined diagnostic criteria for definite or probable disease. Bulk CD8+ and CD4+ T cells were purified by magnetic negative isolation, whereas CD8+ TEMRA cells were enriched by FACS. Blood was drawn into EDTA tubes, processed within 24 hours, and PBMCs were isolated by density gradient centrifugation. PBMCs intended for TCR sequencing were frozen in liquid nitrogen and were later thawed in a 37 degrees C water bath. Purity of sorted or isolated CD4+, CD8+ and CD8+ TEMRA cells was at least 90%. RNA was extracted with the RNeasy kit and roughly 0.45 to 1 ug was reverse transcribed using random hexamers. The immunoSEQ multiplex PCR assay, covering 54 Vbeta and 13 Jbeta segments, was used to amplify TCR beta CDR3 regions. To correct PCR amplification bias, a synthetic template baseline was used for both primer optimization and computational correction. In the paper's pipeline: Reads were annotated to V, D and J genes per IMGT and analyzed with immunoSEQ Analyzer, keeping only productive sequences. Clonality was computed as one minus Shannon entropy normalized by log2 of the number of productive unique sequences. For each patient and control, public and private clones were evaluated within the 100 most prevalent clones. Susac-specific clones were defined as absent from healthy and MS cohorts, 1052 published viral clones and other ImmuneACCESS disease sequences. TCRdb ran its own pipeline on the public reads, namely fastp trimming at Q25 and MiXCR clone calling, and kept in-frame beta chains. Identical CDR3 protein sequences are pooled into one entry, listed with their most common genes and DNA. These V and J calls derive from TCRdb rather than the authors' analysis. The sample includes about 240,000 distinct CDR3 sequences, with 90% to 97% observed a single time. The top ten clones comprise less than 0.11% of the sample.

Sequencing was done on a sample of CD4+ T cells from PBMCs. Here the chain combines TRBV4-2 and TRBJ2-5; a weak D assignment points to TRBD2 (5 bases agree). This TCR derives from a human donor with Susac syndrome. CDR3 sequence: CASSPPGSRETQYF. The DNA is TGTGCCAGCAGCCCCCCGGGGTCTCGGGAGACCCAGTACTTC.